The clone carrying this T cell receptor beta chain has just a few counts. The antigen is undetermined. Sequencing used immunoSEQ multiplex PCR; TCRdb keeps in-frame clones, though not all of them. The profile shows approximately 44,000 clones, 76% of them singletons. The data were taken from a study of memory CD4+ T cells and cytomegalovirus serostatus. Study results and caveats: Each of 67 CMV-associated TCRbeta sequences occurred in one to five individuals.

The sort gate was single viable CD3+CD4+CD8-CD45RO+ cells for memory CD4+ T cells. Losses at the gene ends were 6 bases for V and 2 bases for J; bases not matched to a gene: 5. The germline V gene has CDR1 MNHEY and CDR2 SMNVEV (reference sequence). The length of the CDR3 is 14 residues. The sample consisted of memory CD4+ T cells from blood. The source is an adult in good health and CMV-seronegative. The gene calls are TRBV27 and TRBJ2-7, with 9 bases matching TRBD1. CDR3 sequence: CASRGTGKTYEQYF. The CDR3 nucleotides read TGTGCCAGCAGGGGGACAGGGAAGACCTACGAGCAGTACTTC.